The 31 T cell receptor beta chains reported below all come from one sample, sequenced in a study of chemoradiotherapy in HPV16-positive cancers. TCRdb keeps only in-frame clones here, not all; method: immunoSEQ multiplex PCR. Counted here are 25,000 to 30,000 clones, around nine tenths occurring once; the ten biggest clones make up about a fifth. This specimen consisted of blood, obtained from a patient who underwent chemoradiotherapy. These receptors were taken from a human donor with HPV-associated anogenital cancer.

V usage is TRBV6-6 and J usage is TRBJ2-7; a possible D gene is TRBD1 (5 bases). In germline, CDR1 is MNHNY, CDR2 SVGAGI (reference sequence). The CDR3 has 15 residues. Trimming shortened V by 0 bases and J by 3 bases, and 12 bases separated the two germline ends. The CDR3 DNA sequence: TGTGCCAGCAGTTACTCGGGGCTAGGCTTCTACGAGCAGTACTTC. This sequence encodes CASSYSGLGFYEQYF.

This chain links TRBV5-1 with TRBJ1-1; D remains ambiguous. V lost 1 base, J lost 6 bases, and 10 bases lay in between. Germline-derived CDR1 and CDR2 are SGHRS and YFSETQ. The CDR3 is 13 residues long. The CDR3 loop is CASSLSGGPEAFF. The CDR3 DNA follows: TGCGCCAGCAGCTTGAGCGGAGGGCCTGAAGCTTTCTTT.

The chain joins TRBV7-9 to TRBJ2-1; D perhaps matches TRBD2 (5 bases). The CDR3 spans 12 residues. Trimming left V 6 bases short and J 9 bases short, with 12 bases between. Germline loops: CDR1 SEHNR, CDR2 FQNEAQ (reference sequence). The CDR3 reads CASRPLTSEQFF. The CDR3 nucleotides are TGTGCCAGCAGACCACTAACTAGTGAGCAGTTCTTC.

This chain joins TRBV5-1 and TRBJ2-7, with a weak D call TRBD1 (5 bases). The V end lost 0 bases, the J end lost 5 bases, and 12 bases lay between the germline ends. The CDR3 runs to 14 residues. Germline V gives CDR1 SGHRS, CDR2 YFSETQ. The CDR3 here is CASSLGAGIHEQYF. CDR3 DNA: TGCGCCAGCAGCTTGGGGGCAGGGATACACGAGCAGTACTTC.

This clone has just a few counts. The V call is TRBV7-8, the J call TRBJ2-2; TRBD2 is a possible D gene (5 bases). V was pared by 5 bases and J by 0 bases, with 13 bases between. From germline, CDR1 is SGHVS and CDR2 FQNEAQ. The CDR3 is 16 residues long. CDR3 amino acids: CASSLREGSNTGELFF. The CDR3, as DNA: TGTGCCAGCAGCCTAAGAGAGGGATCGAACACCGGGGAGCTGTTTTTT.

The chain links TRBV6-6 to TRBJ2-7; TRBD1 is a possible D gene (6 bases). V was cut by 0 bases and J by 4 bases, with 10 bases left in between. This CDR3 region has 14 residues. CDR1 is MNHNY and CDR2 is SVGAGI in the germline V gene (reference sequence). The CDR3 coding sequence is TGTGCCAGCAGTTACTCGGGCAGGGGATACGAGCAGTACTTC. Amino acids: CASSYSGRGYEQYF.

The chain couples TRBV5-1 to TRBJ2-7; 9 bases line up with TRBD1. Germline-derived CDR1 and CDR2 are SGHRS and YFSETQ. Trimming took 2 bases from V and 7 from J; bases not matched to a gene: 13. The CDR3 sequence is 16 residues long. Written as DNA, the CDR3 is TGCGCCAGCAGCTTTCAAACGGGGACAGGGACGGCGGAGCAGTACTTC. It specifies CASSFQTGTGTAEQYF.

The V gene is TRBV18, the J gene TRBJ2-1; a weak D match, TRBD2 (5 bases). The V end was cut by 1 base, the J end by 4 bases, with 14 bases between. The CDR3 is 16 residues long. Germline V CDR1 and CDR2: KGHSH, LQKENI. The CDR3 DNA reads TGTGCCAGCTCACCACGATTTGGGGAGACTTACAATGAGCAGTTCTTC. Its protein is CASSPRFGETYNEQFF.

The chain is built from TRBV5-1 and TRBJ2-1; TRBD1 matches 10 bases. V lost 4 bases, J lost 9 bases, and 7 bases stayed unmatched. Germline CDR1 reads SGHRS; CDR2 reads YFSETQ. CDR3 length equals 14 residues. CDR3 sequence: CASSHGTGATEQFF. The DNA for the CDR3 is TGCGCCAGCAGCCACGGGACAGGGGCCACTGAGCAGTTCTTC.

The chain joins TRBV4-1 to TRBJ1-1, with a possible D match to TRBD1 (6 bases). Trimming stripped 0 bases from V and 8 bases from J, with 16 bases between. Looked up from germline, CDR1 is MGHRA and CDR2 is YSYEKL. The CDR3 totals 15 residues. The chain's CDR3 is CASSQERGDRKEAFF. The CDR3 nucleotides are TGCGCCAGCAGCCAAGAGAGGGGAGACAGGAAAGAAGCTTTCTTT.

The CDR3 reads CASSHSQGDYEKLFF. The CDR3 region has the DNA TGTGCCAGCAGCCACTCACAGGGGGACTATGAAAAACTGTTTTTT. The gene calls are TRBV4-2 and TRBJ1-4; the match to TRBD1 covers 8 bases. V gave up 3 bases and J gave up 6 bases; unmatched junction bases: 6. The germline CDR1 and CDR2 sequences are LGHNA and YNFKEQ. This CDR3 contains 15 residues.

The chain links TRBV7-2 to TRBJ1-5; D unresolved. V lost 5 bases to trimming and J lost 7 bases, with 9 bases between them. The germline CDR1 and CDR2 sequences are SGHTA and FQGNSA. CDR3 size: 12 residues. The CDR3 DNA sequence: TGTGCCAGCAGCCCTGATAACCAGCCCCAGCATTTT. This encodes CASSPDNQPQHF.

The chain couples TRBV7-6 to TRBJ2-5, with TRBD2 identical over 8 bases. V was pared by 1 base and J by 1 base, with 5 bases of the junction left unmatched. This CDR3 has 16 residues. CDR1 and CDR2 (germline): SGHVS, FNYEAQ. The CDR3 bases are TGTGCCAGCAGCTTAGTTCCGGGAGGGCCCCAAGAGACCCAGTACTTC. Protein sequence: CASSLVPGGPQETQYF. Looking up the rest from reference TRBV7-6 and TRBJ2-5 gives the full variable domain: GAGVSQSPRYKVTKRGQDVALRCDPISGHVSLYWYRQALGQGPEFLTYFNYEAQQDKSGLPNDRFSAERPEGSISTLTIQRTEQRDSAMYRCASSLVPGGPQETQYFGPGTRLLVL.

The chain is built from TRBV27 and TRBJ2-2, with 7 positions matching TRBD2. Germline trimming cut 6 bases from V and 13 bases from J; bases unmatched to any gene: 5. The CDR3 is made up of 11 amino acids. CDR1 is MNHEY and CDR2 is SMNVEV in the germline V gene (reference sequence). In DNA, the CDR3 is TGTGCCAGCAGGAGCGGGGAAGTGCTGTTTTTT. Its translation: CASRSGEVLFF.

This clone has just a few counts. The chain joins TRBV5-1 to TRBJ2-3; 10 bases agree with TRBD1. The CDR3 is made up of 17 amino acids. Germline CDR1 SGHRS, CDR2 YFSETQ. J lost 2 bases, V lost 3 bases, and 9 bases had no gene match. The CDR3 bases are TGCGCCAGCAGCTCAGGACAGGGGGGACTACCCACAGATACGCAGTATTTT. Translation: CASSSGQGGLPTDTQYF.

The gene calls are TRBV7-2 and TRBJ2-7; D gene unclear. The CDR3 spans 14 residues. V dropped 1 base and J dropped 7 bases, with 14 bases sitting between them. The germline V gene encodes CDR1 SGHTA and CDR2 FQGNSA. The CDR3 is CASSLVTGAREQYF. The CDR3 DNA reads TGTGCCAGCAGCTTAGTAACGGGTGCCAGGGAGCAGTACTTC. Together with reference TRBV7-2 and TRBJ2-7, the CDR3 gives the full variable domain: GAGVSQSPSNKVTEKGKDVELRCDPISGHTALYWYRQSLGQGLEFLIYFQGNSAPDKSGLPSDRFSAERTGGSVSTLTIQRTQQEDSAVYLCASSLVTGAREQYFGPGTRLTVT.

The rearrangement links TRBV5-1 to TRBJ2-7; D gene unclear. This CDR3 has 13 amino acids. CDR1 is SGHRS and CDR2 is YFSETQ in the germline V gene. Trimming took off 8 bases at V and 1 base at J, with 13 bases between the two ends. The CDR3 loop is CASISGFSYEQYF. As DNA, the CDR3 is TGCGCCAGTATCTCCGGATTTTCCTACGAGCAGTACTTC.

The CDR3 bases are TGTGCCAGCAGCCCGGGGACCAACGAGCAGTACTTC. Its translation is CASSPGTNEQYF. The V gene is TRBV11-3, the J gene TRBJ2-7; perhaps D is TRBD1 or TRBD2 (5 bases each). This CDR3 is 12 amino acids long. Per the germline V gene, CDR1 is SGHNT and CDR2 is YENEEA. V lost 5 bases to trimming and J lost 5 bases, with 10 bases between them.

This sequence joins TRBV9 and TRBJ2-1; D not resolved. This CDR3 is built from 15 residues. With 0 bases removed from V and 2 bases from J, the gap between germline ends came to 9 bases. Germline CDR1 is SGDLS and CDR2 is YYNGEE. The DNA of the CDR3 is TGTGCCAGCAGCGTAGTTACGGATACCTACAATGAGCAGTTCTTC. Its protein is CASSVVTDTYNEQFF.

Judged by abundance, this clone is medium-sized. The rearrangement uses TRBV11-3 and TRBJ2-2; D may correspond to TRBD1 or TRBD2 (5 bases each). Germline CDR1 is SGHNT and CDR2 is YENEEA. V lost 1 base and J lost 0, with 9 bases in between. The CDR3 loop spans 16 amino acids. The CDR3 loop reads CASSLGDLANTGELFF. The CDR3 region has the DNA TGTGCCAGCAGCTTAGGGGACCTCGCGAACACCGGGGAGCTGTTTTTT.

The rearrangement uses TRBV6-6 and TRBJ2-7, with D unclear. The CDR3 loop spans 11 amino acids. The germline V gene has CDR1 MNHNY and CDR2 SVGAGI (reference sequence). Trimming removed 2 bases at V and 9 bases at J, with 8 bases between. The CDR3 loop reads CASSYSGMQYF. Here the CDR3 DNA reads TGTGCCAGCAGTTACAGTGGGATGCAGTACTTC.

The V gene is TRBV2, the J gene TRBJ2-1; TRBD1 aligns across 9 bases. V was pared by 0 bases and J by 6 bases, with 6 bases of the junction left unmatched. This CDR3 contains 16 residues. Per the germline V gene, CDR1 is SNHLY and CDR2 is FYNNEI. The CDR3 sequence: CASSEARTGAANEQFF. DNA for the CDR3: TGTGCCAGCAGTGAAGCGCGGACAGGGGCGGCCAATGAGCAGTTCTTC.

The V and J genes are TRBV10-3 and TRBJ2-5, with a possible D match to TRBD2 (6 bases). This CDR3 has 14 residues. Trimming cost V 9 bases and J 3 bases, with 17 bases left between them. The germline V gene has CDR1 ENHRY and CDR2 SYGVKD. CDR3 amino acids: CAIKGWGGKETQYF. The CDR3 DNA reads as TGTGCCATAAAAGGCTGGGGAGGAAAAGAGACCCAGTACTTC.

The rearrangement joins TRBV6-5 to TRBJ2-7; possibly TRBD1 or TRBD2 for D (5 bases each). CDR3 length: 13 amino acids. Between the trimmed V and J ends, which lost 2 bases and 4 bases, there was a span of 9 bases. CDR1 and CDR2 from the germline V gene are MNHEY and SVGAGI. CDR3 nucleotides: TGTGCCAGCAGTTACGGCAGGGAGTACGAGCAGTACTTC. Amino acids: CASSYGREYEQYF.

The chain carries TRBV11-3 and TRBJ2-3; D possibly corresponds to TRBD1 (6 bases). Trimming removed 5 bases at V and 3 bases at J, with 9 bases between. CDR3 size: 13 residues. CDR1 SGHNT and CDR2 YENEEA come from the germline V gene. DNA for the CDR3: TGTGCCAGCAGCATGGACAGAACAGATACGCAGTATTTT. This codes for CASSMDRTDTQYF.

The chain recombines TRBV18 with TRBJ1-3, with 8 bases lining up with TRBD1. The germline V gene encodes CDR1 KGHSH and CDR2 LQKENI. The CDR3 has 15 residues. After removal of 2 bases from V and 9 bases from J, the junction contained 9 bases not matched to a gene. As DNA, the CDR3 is TGTGCCAGCTCACCAAAAGACAGGGGCAAAGGCACCATATATTTT. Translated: CASSPKDRGKGTIYF.

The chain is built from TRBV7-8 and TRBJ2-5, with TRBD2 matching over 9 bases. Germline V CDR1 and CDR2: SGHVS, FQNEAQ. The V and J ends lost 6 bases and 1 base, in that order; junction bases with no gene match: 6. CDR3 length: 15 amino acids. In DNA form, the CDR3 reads TGTGCCAGCAGTCAAAGCGGGGGGCGCCAAGAGACCCAGTACTTC. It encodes CASSQSGGRQETQYF.

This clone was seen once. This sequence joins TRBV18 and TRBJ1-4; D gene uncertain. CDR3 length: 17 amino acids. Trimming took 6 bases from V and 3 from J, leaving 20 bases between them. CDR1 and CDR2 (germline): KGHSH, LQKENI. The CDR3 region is CASSPTNRGTPNEKLFF. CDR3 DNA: TGTGCCAGCTCGCCAACCAACAGAGGTACTCCTAATGAAAAACTGTTTTTT.

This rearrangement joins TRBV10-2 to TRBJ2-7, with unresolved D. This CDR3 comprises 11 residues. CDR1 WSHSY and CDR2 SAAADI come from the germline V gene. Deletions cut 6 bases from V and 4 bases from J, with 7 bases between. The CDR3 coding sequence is TGCGCCAGCAGAGACTCGTACGAGCAGTACTTC. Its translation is CASRDSYEQYF.

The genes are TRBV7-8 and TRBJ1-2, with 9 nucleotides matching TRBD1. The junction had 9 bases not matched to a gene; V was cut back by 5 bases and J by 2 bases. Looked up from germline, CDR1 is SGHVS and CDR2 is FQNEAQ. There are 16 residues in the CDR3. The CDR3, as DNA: TGTGCCAGCAGCCCCCAGTCACAGGGGGCGAACTATGGCTACACCTTC. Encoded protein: CASSPQSQGANYGYTF.

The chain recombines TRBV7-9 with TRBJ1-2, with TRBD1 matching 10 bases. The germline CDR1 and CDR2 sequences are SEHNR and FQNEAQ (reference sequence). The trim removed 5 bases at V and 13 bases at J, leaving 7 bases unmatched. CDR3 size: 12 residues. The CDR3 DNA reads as TGTGCCAGCAGCGTAGACAGGGGGCAAAGCACCTTC. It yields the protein CASSVDRGQSTF.